The present TCR beta chain was sequenced within a study of radiation and T cells in renal cell carcinoma (dated by TCRdb to about 2020). Study-level background: The samples were drawn from a clinical trial, where primary renal cell carcinomas were treated with 15 Gy of stereotactic body radiation therapy and then removed by nephrectomy 4 weeks afterward. A total of 53 samples underwent TCR beta sequencing, made up of some 26 tumors and around 27 peripheral blood samples. Across all 53 samples, several million unique CDR3 nucleotide sequences encoding 2 million to 3 million unique CDR3 amino acid sequences were identified. What the work shows at the level of the full study, not this receptor alone: Top tumor clonotypes rose in blood from baseline to 2 weeks post-radiation, then contracted by 4 weeks, suggesting transient expansion of tumor-resident clones. The single-armed trial design could not address effects of radiation dose or scheduling on the TCR repertoire. No pretreatment tumor biopsies were available, so the baseline intratumoral presence of clonotypes could not be determined. Dynamics of the blood repertoire were not tracked past 4 weeks after treatment.

Interpreted using the paper, the time point label stands for: blood 2 weeks post-SBRT. The label giving this sample's treatment or condition can be read as: 15 Gy SBRT to primary tumor, nephrectomy 4 weeks later. To follow tumor-enriched clonotypes, peripheral blood was collected serially from radiation-treated patients at baseline and again at 2 weeks and 4 weeks after SBRT. All patients had renal cell carcinoma with clear cell pathology. The QIAamp DNA Blood Mini Kit (Qiagen) was used to prepare genomic DNA for TCR sequencing. Samples were included in the analyses only if all quality control checks were passed. CDR3 length: 13 amino acids, cysteine to phenylalanine. This entry keeps only the CDR3 DNA: 39 bases, framed from base 1. Between the V and J ends, shortened by 0 bases and 9 bases respectively, the junction contains 9 bases. The CDR1 and CDR2 encoded by the germline V gene (reference sequence) are GTSNPN and SVGIG.

Only one count was recorded for this clone. Its antigen remains undetermined. Nothing much larger sits one base from this clone, and base qualities are not available. TCR beta libraries were generated from genomic DNA with the immunoSEQ kit, following the manufacturer's recommendations. Library preparation used a first multiplex PCR with proprietary primers, then a second PCR adding unique barcodes, with bead cleanups after each round. A kit-provided positive control reaction and a negative control reaction were included in every sample batch. The final libraries underwent checking on an Agilent 4200 TapeStation D1000 ScreenTape, volumetric pooling, and quantification by qPCR. Sequencing was performed on an Illumina NextSeq500 with a MidOutput 150-cycle cartridge, and 156 Read1 and 15 Index1 cycles were run with kit custom primers. The pooled library was loaded at approximately 0.99 pM, and roughly 20% PhiX control was spiked in. The source study handled its data this way. The vendor-processed data were analyzed in R, and a clonotype was defined as all T cells that share the same CDR3 nucleotide sequence. In the clone abundance analyses, frequencies in each sample were normalized to that sample's 10,000 most abundant clones. Before analysis, public T cell clones were removed, and these numbered fewer than six per sample on average. Tumor-enriched and baseline blood-enriched clonotypes were defined by at least a 32-fold difference in abundance between compartments. A beta-binomial differential abundance model was applied to find clonotypes that expanded or contracted between blood time points. The Baroni-Urbani and Buser coefficient was used to measure tumor-blood repertoire similarity, and groups were compared with two-tailed Wilcoxon tests in R. TCRdb obtained this table from immuneACCESS and retained in-frame rearrangements with V and J assigned. These tables miss some clones; where compared with another copy, unresolved V genes account for less than half of the shortfall, and the remainder is unexplained. V and J calls plus clone size are reproduced from that table; the DNA served to infer D and trimming. Recorded for this sample are 70,000 to 90,000 clones; roughly 85% of them occurred a single time. The biggest ten clones account for 20% to 25% of the sample.

The V and J genes are TRBV30 and TRBJ1-6; a weak D assignment points to TRBD1 (6 bases agree). The specimen comprised blood, sampled from a patient whose treatment included radiotherapy and nephrectomy. The clonotype comes from a woman aged 45 to 65 with renal cell carcinoma. The DNA sequence is given as TGTGCCTGGAGTGTACAGGGTCGTTCACCCCTCCACTTT. It translates to CAWSVQGRSPLHF. With all but the CDR3 taken from the reference TRBV30 and TRBJ1-6 genes, the full variable domain is: SQTIHQWPATLVQPVGSPLSLECTVEGTSNPNLYWYRQAAGRGLQLLFYSVGIGQISSEVPQNLSASRPQDRQFILSSKKLLLSDSGFYLCAWSVQGRSPLHFGNGTRLTVT.